Listed here are 32 T cell receptor beta chains from one sample, sequenced in a study of OX40 agonist ivuxolimab in advanced cancers. Method: immunoSEQ multiplex PCR; TCRdb's copy keeps in-frame clones and lacks some. The data hold approximately 90,000 clones, with 70% to 90% observed a single time. This sample comprised CD4+ or CD8+ T cells sorted from blood, obtained in a trial of the OX40 agonist ivuxolimab. The receptors were gathered from an adult with an advanced solid tumor such as melanoma, head and neck, liver or kidney cancer.

CDR3 residues: CALGGTGGIEQYF. The CDR3 DNA sequence: TGTGCCCTGGGGGGGACAGGGGGTATCGAGCAGTACTTC. The chain combines TRBV30 with TRBJ2-7, with 11 bases that match TRBD1. Germline values: CDR1 GTSNPN, CDR2 SVGIG (reference sequence). The CDR3 sequence is 13 residues long. Unmatched junction bases numbered 9, after V lost 8 bases and J lost 6 bases.

A note on this clone: Other DNA sequences in this sample translate to the same CDR3. The chain is built from TRBV28 and TRBJ2-3, with D uncertain. Per the germline V gene, CDR1 is MDHEN and CDR2 is SYDVKM. Trimming took 1 base from V and 3 from J, leaving 2 bases between them. CDR3 length: 12 residues. The CDR3 reads CASSLSTDTQYF. CDR3 bases: TGTGCCAGCAGTTTATCTACAGATACGCAGTATTTT.

In its sample, this clone was seen once. The rearrangement uses TRBV7-3 and TRBJ1-5, with a tentative D call TRBD1 (5 bases). This CDR3 has 16 residues. V lost 3 bases and J 6 bases, leaving 18 bases between the germline ends. Germline CDR1 reads SGHTA; CDR2 reads FQGTGA. In DNA form, the CDR3 reads TGTGCCAGCAGCTTTCAGGGCCATGTTATTTTTCAGCCCCAGCATTTT. Its translation: CASSFQGHVIFQPQHF.

The rearrangement links TRBV28 to TRBJ2-7; no reliable D call. The CDR3 totals 13 residues. From germline, CDR1 is MDHEN and CDR2 SYDVKM. Trimming pared 5 bases from V and 2 bases from J, leaving 10 bases between. The CDR3 DNA follows: TGTGCCAGCAGTCTCCCCGGTACCTACGAGCAGTACTTC. Its protein is CASSLPGTYEQYF.

The chain links TRBV6-5 to TRBJ1-6; D is unresolved. Per germline, CDR1 MNHEY and CDR2 SVGAGI. CDR3 size: 13 residues. Trimming shortened V by 5 bases and J by 7 bases, and 9 bases separated the two germline ends. The CDR3, as DNA: TGTGCCAGCAGTCCCTTTCTAAATTCACCCCTCCACTTT. It specifies CASSPFLNSPLHF.

The rearrangement uses TRBV28 and TRBJ2-6; D is ambiguous. Trimming shortened V by 10 bases and J by 0 bases, and 7 bases separated the two germline ends. Germline CDR1 MDHEN, CDR2 SYDVKM. CDR3 length equals 13 residues. CDR3 loop: CATVTSGANVLTF. For the CDR3, the DNA is TGTGCCACTGTAACCTCTGGGGCCAACGTCCTGACTTTC.

The chain joins TRBV5-6 to TRBJ1-2; 8 bases map to TRBD1. The germline gives CDR1 SGHDT, CDR2 YYEEEE. The CDR3 length is 13 residues. V gave up 4 bases and J gave up 7 bases; unmatched junction bases: 6. CDR3 DNA sequence: TGTGCCAGCAGCAACGGACAGGGTAGTGGCTACACCTTC. This sequence encodes CASSNGQGSGYTF.

The chain carries TRBV6-5 and TRBJ2-3; weak D call: TRBD2 (6 bases). CDR1 MNHEY and CDR2 SVGAGI come from the germline V gene. CDR3 length: 13 amino acids. Deletions cut 4 bases from V and 5 bases from J, with 10 bases between. The CDR3 loop is CASSSLGGDTQYF. The CDR3 nucleotides read TGTGCCAGCAGTTCCCTGGGGGGAGATACGCAGTATTTT.

This chain connects TRBV9 to TRBJ2-5; the match to TRBD2 covers 11 bases. Germline V gene sequence: CDR1 SGDLS, CDR2 YYNGEE. There are 17 residues in the CDR3. V was pared by 0 bases and J by 1 base, with 5 bases of the junction left unmatched. CDR3 protein: CASSVGLAGGLQETQYF. DNA for the CDR3: TGTGCCAGCAGCGTAGGGCTAGCGGGGGGCCTCCAAGAGACCCAGTACTTC.

This clone has only a few counts. J is TRBJ1-6 and V is TRBV28; 7 positions match TRBD1. Germline V lookup: CDR1 MDHEN, CDR2 SYDVKM. The CDR3 covers 14 residues. With V trimmed by 5 bases and J by 10 bases, 8 bases remained unmatched. The DNA for the CDR3 is TGTGCCAGCAGTGCGGACGACAGGGAGTCACCCCTCCACTTT. Its translation: CASSADDRESPLHF.

CDR3: CASSLDPETEAFF. DNA for the CDR3: TGTGCCAGCAGCTTAGACCCTGAAACTGAAGCTTTCTTT. This chain links TRBV7-8 with TRBJ1-1, with unresolved D. The V gene's germline CDR1 is SGHVS and CDR2 FQNEAQ. V was shortened by 1 base and J by 5 bases, with 8 bases between the two germline ends. The CDR3 contains 13 residues.

The V gene is TRBV30, the J gene TRBJ2-5; D ambiguous. The CDR3 loop spans 13 amino acids. The germline CDR1 and CDR2 sequences are GTSNPN and SVGIG (reference sequence). Deletions cut 0 bases from V and 5 bases from J, with 10 bases between. CDR3 DNA: TGTGCCTGGAGTGTAAACCCCTCGGAGACCCAGTACTTC. Translating it yields CAWSVNPSETQYF.

V is TRBV6-6 and J is TRBJ2-2, with a possible D match to TRBD1 (6 bases). V was clipped by 7 bases and J by 0 bases, with 9 bases between them. This CDR3 region has 14 residues. CDR1 is MNHNY, CDR2 SVGAGI, per germline (reference sequence). The CDR3 region is CASKGHANTGELFF. CDR3 bases: TGTGCCAGCAAGGGACACGCGAACACCGGGGAGCTGTTTTTT.

As for this clone: The same CDR3 is also encoded by other DNA sequences in this sample. This chain links TRBV28 with TRBJ1-2, with D hard to call. V gave up 3 bases and J gave up 4 bases, with 3 bases separating them. Germline V lookup: CDR1 MDHEN, CDR2 SYDVKM. The CDR3 spans 11 residues. The CDR3 DNA is TGTGCCAGCAGTTTGAGCTATGGCTACACCTTC. As protein: CASSLSYGYTF.

V usage is TRBV5-6 and J usage is TRBJ2-7, with 11 bases lining up with TRBD2. The CDR3 spans 16 residues. CDR1 is SGHDT, CDR2 YYEEEE, per germline. The ends lost 0 bases at V and 2 bases at J; junction bases unmatched: 4. In DNA form, the CDR3 reads TGTGCCAGCAGCTTGGGACTAGCGGGGACTCCCTACGAGCAGTACTTC. It translates to CASSLGLAGTPYEQYF. The full variable domain, in which reference TRBV5-6 and TRBJ2-7 provide the parts outside the CDR3, is DAGVTQSPTHLIKTRGQQVTLRCSPKSGHDTVSWYQQALGQGPQFIFQYYEEEERQRGNFPDRFSGHQFPNYSSELNVNALLLGDSALYLCASSLGLAGTPYEQYFGPGTRLTVT.

V usage is TRBV5-5 and J usage is TRBJ2-3, with D tentatively TRBD2 (6 bases). Germline loops: CDR1 SGHKS, CDR2 YYEKEE (reference sequence). Trimming removed 4 bases from V and 0 bases from J, with 9 bases in between. This CDR3 has 14 residues. The CDR3 coding sequence is TGTGCCAGCAGCCTCGGGGGTAGCACAGATACGCAGTATTTT. Its translation is CASSLGGSTDTQYF.

V usage is TRBV6-1 and J usage is TRBJ2-5; 9 nucleotides match TRBD1. V lost 4 bases, J lost 5 bases, and 5 bases stayed unmatched. The CDR3 loop spans 14 amino acids. The V gene's germline CDR1 is MNHNS and CDR2 SASEGT. The CDR3 region is CASSGQGGEETQYF. DNA of the CDR3: TGTGCCAGCAGTGGACAGGGGGGAGAGGAGACCCAGTACTTC.

The chain combines TRBV20-1 with TRBJ2-3; D call uncertain. V was clipped by 3 bases and J by 5 bases, with 6 bases between them. From germline, CDR1 is DFQATT and CDR2 SNEGSKA (reference sequence). CDR3 length: 11 residues. The CDR3 spells CSASYGDTQYF. The CDR3 region has the DNA TGCAGTGCTAGTTATGGAGATACGCAGTATTTT.

V gene TRBV5-1 combines with J gene TRBJ2-5; the D gene is possibly TRBD2 (5 bases). The CDR3 is made up of 15 amino acids. V was trimmed by 0 bases and J by 5 bases, leaving 14 bases between them. Per the germline V gene, CDR1 is SGHRS and CDR2 is YFSETQ. The CDR3 reads CASSLGVARGETQYF. The CDR3 DNA sequence: TGCGCCAGCAGCTTGGGAGTAGCGAGAGGGGAGACCCAGTACTTC.

The chain uses TRBV18 and TRBJ2-7; no definite D call. The CDR3 is 15 residues long. Germline lookup yields CDR1 KGHSH and CDR2 LQKENI. The V and J ends lost 1 base and 2 bases respectively, with 12 bases between them. The CDR3 here is CASSPQEQTPYEQYF. In DNA, the CDR3 is TGTGCCAGCTCACCACAAGAACAGACTCCCTACGAGCAGTACTTC. Full variable domain (rest looked up from reference TRBV18 and TRBJ2-7): NAGVMQNPRHLVRRRGQEARLRCSPMKGHSHVYWYRQLPEEGLKFMVYLQKENIIDESGMPKERFSAEFPKEGPSILRIQQVVRGDSAAYFCASSPQEQTPYEQYFGPGTRLTVT.

The chain combines TRBV6-5 with TRBJ1-4; TRBD1 matches at 9 bases. CDR3 length: 15 amino acids. The J segment lost 7 bases and the V segment lost 6 bases, leaving 9 bases of the junction unmatched. Germline CDR1 reads MNHEY; CDR2 reads SVGAGI. CDR3 DNA sequence: TGTGCCAGCAGCTCCAACAGGGGGCGGGGTGAAAAACTGTTTTTT. It translates to CASSSNRGRGEKLFF.

The genes are TRBV5-4 and TRBJ2-6; D may be TRBD1 (6 bases). This CDR3 contains 15 residues. V gave up 1 base and J gave up 4 bases, with 9 bases separating them. Germline values: CDR1 SGHNT, CDR2 YYREEE (reference sequence). CDR3 in DNA: TGTGCCAGCAGCTTGTCAGGGGACGGGGCCAACGTCCTGACTTTC. Residues: CASSLSGDGANVLTF. Based on the CDR3 plus reference TRBV5-4 and TRBJ2-6, the full variable domain is ETGVTQSPTHLIKTRGQQVTLRCSSQSGHNTVSWYQQALGQGPQFIFQYYREEENGRGNFPPRFSGLQFPNYSSELNVNALELDDSALYLCASSLSGDGANVLTFGAGSRLTVL.

This clone was detected once. The genes are TRBV6-1 and TRBJ1-2; D unclear. Trimming pared 8 bases from V and 0 bases from J, leaving 10 bases between. CDR1 and CDR2 (germline): MNHNS, SASEGT. This CDR3 has 13 amino acids. The CDR3 bases are TGTGCCAGCCGGGAGGCGACTAACTATGGCTACACCTTC. Its translation is CASREATNYGYTF.

The chain uses TRBV30 and TRBJ2-5; TRBD2 aligns across 7 bases. The V and J ends lost 4 bases and 5 bases, in that order; junction bases with no gene match: 10. Germline lookup yields CDR1 GTSNPN and CDR2 SVGIG (reference sequence). CDR3 size: 14 residues. The CDR3 loop is CAWTPGPAGETQYF. CDR3 DNA sequence: TGTGCCTGGACCCCAGGGCCAGCGGGGGAGACCCAGTACTTC.

Concerning this clone itself: Compared with germline, one end of the junction differs, possibly owing to a read error. The chain uses TRBV5-1 and TRBJ2-3; 9 bases map to TRBD2. Germline CDR1 is SGHRS and CDR2 is YFSETQ. This CDR3 region has 14 residues. The CDR3 DNA reads as TGCGCCAGCAGCGTGGGGACTAGCACACATACGCAGTATTTT. The encoded protein is CASSVGTSTHTQYF.

The J gene is TRBJ2-5, the V gene TRBV27; 7 bases fit TRBD1. The germline CDR1 and CDR2 sequences are MNHEY and SMNVEV (reference sequence). The CDR3 sequence is 14 residues long. Unmatched junction bases numbered 6, after V lost 6 bases and J lost 2 bases. The CDR3 DNA sequence: TGTGCCAGCAGACCCGGACAGGAGCAAGAGACCCAGTACTTC. Its protein is CASRPGQEQETQYF.

This chain joins TRBV7-9 and TRBJ1-6; tentatively, D is TRBD1 (5 bases). The germline gives CDR1 SEHNR, CDR2 FQNEAQ (reference sequence). The CDR3 extends over 14 amino acids. V shed 6 bases and J shed 5 bases, with 11 bases lying between them. CDR3 sequence reads: CASSRGENNSPLHF. CDR3 DNA sequence: TGTGCCAGCAGTCGAGGGGAGAATAATTCACCCCTCCACTTT.

V usage is TRBV19 and J usage is TRBJ2-1, with 7 positions matching TRBD2. Unmatched junction bases numbered 17, after V lost 5 bases and J lost 10 bases. The germline V gene has CDR1 LNHDA and CDR2 SQIVND (reference sequence). The CDR3 has 16 amino acids. In DNA, the CDR3 is TGTGCCAGTAGTGGAGGAAAAGATCGACTAGCTCGCGAGCAGTTCTTC. The encoded protein is CASSGGKDRLAREQFF.

The chain carries TRBV19 and TRBJ1-2; 9 bases line up with TRBD1. Germline CDR1 LNHDA, CDR2 SQIVND (reference sequence). CDR3 size: 14 residues. Unmatched junction bases numbered 6, after V lost 5 bases and J lost 5 bases. CDR3 nucleotide sequence: TGTGCCAGTAGTGGGCCGGGACAGGGATATGGCTACACCTTC. Its protein product is CASSGPGQGYGYTF.

The V call is TRBV9, the J call TRBJ2-1; TRBD2 is a possible D gene (6 bases). V was clipped by 3 bases and J by 8 bases, with 15 bases between them. This CDR3 has 14 amino acids. Germline CDR1 and CDR2: SGDLS and YYNGEE. The CDR3 is CASSARLGWDEQFF. The CDR3 bases are TGTGCCAGCAGCGCCCGACTAGGGTGGGATGAGCAGTTCTTC. The variable domain in full, with the rest retrieved from reference TRBV9 and TRBJ2-1, is DSGVTQTPKHLITATGQRVTLRCSPRSGDLSVYWYQQSLDQGLQFLIQYYNGEERAKGNILERFSAQQFPDLHSELNLSSLELGDSALYFCASSARLGWDEQFFGPGTRLTVL.

This chain connects TRBV28 to TRBJ2-1; maybe TRBD1 (6 bases). This CDR3 is built from 16 residues. CDR1 is MDHEN, CDR2 SYDVKM, per germline. V was clipped by 4 bases and J by 7 bases, with 20 bases between them. This CDR3 is CASSYLPGIRGNEQFF. The CDR3 DNA follows: TGTGCCAGCAGTTATCTCCCGGGGATCAGGGGTAATGAGCAGTTCTTC.

This clone was recorded only once. This chain connects TRBV7-8 to TRBJ2-7; no firm D call. Germline values: CDR1 SGHVS, CDR2 FQNEAQ. V was clipped by 1 base and J by 2 bases, with 9 bases between them. The CDR3 consists of 14 residues. The CDR3 nucleotides are TGTGCCAGCAGCTTAGAGAGACTGGCCTACGAGCAGTACTTC. It translates to CASSLERLAYEQYF.